The 32 T cell receptor beta chains listed next were all sequenced from one sample in a study of regulatory T cells in long-lasting Graves disease. Specified time point: newly diagnosed GD, antithyroid drugs for less than 3 months. Generation of the TCR library employed RNA extracted from PBMCs. Libraries of TCR beta came from iRepertoire HTBI primers plus Arm-PCR of CDR3 regions. TCRdb reanalysed the multiplex PCR reads using MiXCR and keeps one entry per CDR3 protein. Here the sample spans 350,000 to 550,000 distinct CDR3 sequences, 16% being singletons. The sample was also linked to a second study, of T cells in Graves' hyperthyroidism and ophthalmopathy.

The sample was peripheral blood mononuclear cells (PBMCs), taken at new diagnosis, from a patient treated with antithyroid drugs. These receptors all come from a woman between 18 and 29 years old with Graves disease.

This clonotype has a count of ten or more. This chain uses TRBV28 with TRBJ2-1; 14 nucleotides agree with TRBD2. This CDR3 comprises 18 residues. V dropped 6 bases and J dropped 0; count of bases not matched to a gene: 7. In germline, CDR1 is MDHEN, CDR2 SYDVKM. CDR3: CASSSTGTSGSSYNEQFF. The CDR3 nucleotides read TGTGCCAGCAGCTCAACCGGGACTAGCGGGAGCTCCTACAATGAGCAGTTCTTC.

This clonotype was observed at least ten times. The V gene is TRBV28, the J gene TRBJ1-6, with D tentatively TRBD1 (5 bases). Trimming removed 2 bases at V and 9 bases at J, with 17 bases between. The CDR3 consists of 16 residues. Per germline, CDR1 MDHEN and CDR2 SYDVKM. CDR3 residues: CASSLEKGRHLSPLHF. The CDR3 coding sequence is TGTGCCAGCAGTTTAGAAAAGGGACGGCATCTTTCACCCCTCCACTTT.

The rearrangement links TRBV15 to TRBJ2-1; a possible D gene is TRBD1 (6 bases). The end of the DNA fits TRBJ2-7 better, so the J call may be wrong. In germline, CDR1 is LNHNV, CDR2 YYDKDF (reference sequence). This CDR3 is 15 amino acids long. The CDR3 coding sequence is TGTGCCACCAGCAAGGATAACTCCTATCAGGGGAGGCAGTACTTC. Its protein product is CATSKDNSYQGRQYF.

As regards this clonotype: One base away lies a much larger clone, so this may be a sequencing read error. This is likely a read error, given that the CDR3 carries no conserved phenylalanine or tryptophan at its end. This chain connects TRBV7-2 to TRBJ2-7, with 7 bases matching TRBD1. V trimming: 6 bases; J trimming: 0 bases; junction bases outside the gene matches: 5. The V gene's germline CDR1 is SGHTA and CDR2 FQGNSA. The CDR3 has 14 amino acids. The CDR3 coding sequence is TGTGCCAGCAGGCTCCGGGACAGCTCCTACGAGCAGTACCTC. It translates to CASRLRDSSYEQYL.

This clonotype was detected only a few times. The CDR3 reads CASSSRDRVEAFF. CDR3 bases: TGTGCCAGCAGTTCGCGAGACAGGGTCGAAGCTTTCTTT. J is TRBJ1-1 and V is TRBV6-5; 7 bases line up with TRBD1. The ends lost 4 bases at V and 8 bases at J; junction bases unmatched: 7. Germline assignment: CDR1 MNHEY and CDR2 SVGAGI. The CDR3 runs to 13 residues.

In its sample, this clonotype was seen many times. The chain combines TRBV28 with TRBJ2-1; 11 positions match TRBD2. The germline V gene encodes CDR1 MDHEN and CDR2 SYDVKM. The V gene end was trimmed by 1 base and the J gene end by 7 bases; junction bases not matched to a gene: 3. The CDR3 is 15 residues long. The chain's CDR3 is CASSLLAGGVNEQFF. The CDR3 DNA follows: TGTGCCAGCAGTTTATTAGCGGGAGGGGTTAATGAGCAGTTCTTC.

This chain joins TRBV20-1 and TRBJ2-7; D is unresolved. The CDR3 consists of 12 residues. The germline V gene encodes CDR1 DFQATT and CDR2 SNEGSKA (reference sequence). Trimming left V 1 base short and J 3 bases short, with 7 bases between. The CDR3 nucleotides are TGCAGTGCTAGAGTCGAGATCTACGAGCAGTACTTC. This translates into CSARVEIYEQYF.

The chain carries TRBV9 and TRBJ2-1; perhaps TRBD1 as D (5 bases). Trimming left V 0 bases short and J 4 bases short, with 11 bases between. In germline, CDR1 is SGDLS, CDR2 YYNGEE. The CDR3 runs to 15 residues. In DNA form, the CDR3 reads TGTGCCAGCAGCGTAGGGGGCGCAGCTTACAATGAGCAGTTCTTC. This translates into CASSVGGAAYNEQFF.

This clonotype was counted many times. V is TRBV7-3 and J is TRBJ2-1, with D perhaps matching TRBD1 (6 bases). Looked up from germline, CDR1 is SGHTA and CDR2 is FQGTGA. The ends were cut back, 2 bases at V and 9 bases at J, with 11 bases in the middle. The CDR3 is made up of 13 amino acids. CDR3 sequence: CASSLGVQGEQFF. The CDR3 nucleotides are TGTGCCAGCAGCTTAGGGGTACAGGGTGAGCAGTTCTTC. Combining the CDR3 with reference TRBV7-3 and TRBJ2-1 gives the whole variable domain GAGVSQTPSNKVTEKGKYVELRCDPISGHTALYWYRQSLGQGPEFLIYFQGTGAADDSGLPNDRFFAVRPEGSVSTLKIQRTERGDSAVYLCASSLGVQGEQFFGPGTRLTVL.

This clonotype has more than one count but fewer than ten. J is TRBJ2-2 and V is TRBV28; D is unresolved. V lost 3 bases and J 4 bases, leaving 15 bases between the germline ends. The germline V gene encodes CDR1 MDHEN and CDR2 SYDVKM. CDR3 size: 16 residues. The CDR3 DNA follows: TGTGCCAGCAGTTTTTTTGGCAGAGGAGTCACCGGGGAGCTGTTTTTT. Its protein product is CASSFFGRGVTGELFF.

The chain recombines TRBV20-1 with TRBJ1-2; a possible D gene is TRBD1 (6 bases). Germline values: CDR1 DFQATT, CDR2 SNEGSKA (reference sequence). The CDR3 is 13 residues long. Deletions cut 6 bases from V and 7 bases from J, with 18 bases between. The CDR3 loop reads CSARGSSGAGYTF. The CDR3 DNA reads as TGCAGTGCCCGGGGGAGCTCGGGGGCTGGCTACACCTTC.

There are a few counts of this clonotype. In DNA, the CDR3 is TGCGCCAGCAGCCCAAGTCGAGCAGGGTCAGCAGAGACCCAGTACTTC. The encoded protein is CASSPSRAGSAETQYF. The V call is TRBV4-3, the J call TRBJ2-1; the D gene is possibly TRBD1 (5 bases). The DNA end is a closer match to TRBJ2-5, so the J assignment may be wrong. Germline V gene sequence: CDR1 LGHNA, CDR2 YSLEER. The CDR3 extends over 16 amino acids.

This clonotype was picked up many times. The chain is built from TRBV29-1 and TRBJ2-7; TRBD1 is a possible D gene (5 bases). The CDR3 spans 13 residues. Deletions cut 1 base from V and 5 bases from J, with 12 bases between. Germline CDR1 and CDR2: SQVTM and ANQGSEA. The CDR3 bases are TGCAGCGTTGAAGTGGTACAGGTCCACGAGCAGTACTTC. This sequence encodes CSVEVVQVHEQYF.

At least ten counts were recorded for this clonotype. The junction departs from the called germline gene at one end, perhaps through a read error. The CDR3 spells CASSARVIIQKTQYF. The CDR3 bases are TGTGCCAGCAGTGCTAGGGTAATAATCCAAAAGACCCAGTACTTC. V and J are TRBV2 and TRBJ2-5, with unresolved D. Germline V gene data show CDR1 as SNHLY and CDR2 as FYNNEI. The CDR3 spans 15 residues. The full variable domain, its missing parts supplied by reference TRBV2 and TRBJ2-5, is EPEVTQTPSHQVTQMGQEVILRCVPISNHLYFYWYRQILGQKVEFLVSFYNNEISEKSEIFDDQFSVERPDGSNFTLKIRSTKLEDSAMYFCASSARVIIQKTQYFGPGTRLLVL.

V is TRBV10-3 and J is TRBJ1-2, with D possibly matching TRBD1 (5 bases). V lost 8 bases and J 1 base, leaving 11 bases between the germline ends. CDR1 is ENHRY and CDR2 is SYGVKD in the germline V gene. The CDR3 is 13 amino acids. The CDR3 nucleotides are TGTGCCATCGGGTATAGGGGTAACTATGGCTACACCTTC. It translates to CAIGYRGNYGYTF.

Points on this clonotype: One base separates it from a far larger clone, so it is likely a read error. The chain carries TRBV27 and TRBJ2-1; 14 nucleotides agree with TRBD2. Unmatched junction bases numbered 10, after V lost 5 bases and J lost 10 bases. Germline lookup yields CDR1 MNHEY and CDR2 SMNVEV (reference sequence). This CDR3 spans 16 amino acids. The CDR3: CASSPRTSGGTYEQFF. CDR3 bases: TGTGCCAGCAGTCCGCGGACTAGCGGGGGGACCTACGAGCAGTTCTTC.

This clonotype was seen more than once but under ten times. The genes are TRBV12-3 or TRBV12-4 and TRBJ1-4; no firm D call. Trimming cost V 2 bases and J 5 bases, with 15 bases left between them. This CDR3 has 16 residues. The CDR3 spells CASSLIGSRANEKLFF. Written as DNA, the CDR3 is TGTGCCAGCAGTTTAATCGGATCTCGGGCCAATGAAAAACTGTTTTTT.

This clonotype was observed many times. The chain combines TRBV27 with TRBJ2-2; TRBD2 might be the D (6 bases). Germline assignment: CDR1 MNHEY and CDR2 SMNVEV (reference sequence). This CDR3 spans 15 amino acids. V gave up 3 bases and J gave up 5 bases, with 13 bases separating them. The DNA for the CDR3 is TGTGCCAGCAGTTTTCCCCCTAGCGAAACCGGGGAGCTGTTTTTT. Translating it yields CASSFPPSETGELFF.

This clonotype came up many times. This chain uses TRBV10-3 with TRBJ2-7, with 7 nucleotides matching TRBD2. Germline assignment: CDR1 ENHRY and CDR2 SYGVKD. CDR3 length: 14 residues. Trimming took 3 bases from V and 1 from J; bases not matched to a gene: 3. The CDR3 reads CAISDSGRSYEQYF. The CDR3 DNA reads TGTGCCATCAGTGATTCCGGGAGGTCCTACGAGCAGTACTTC.

This rearrangement joins TRBV7-9 to TRBJ1-1, with D possibly TRBD1 on 6 matching bases. This CDR3 is 13 amino acids long. Trimming took off 4 bases at V and 6 bases at J, with 12 bases between the two ends. Germline assignment: CDR1 SEHNR and CDR2 FQNEAQ (reference sequence). CDR3 residues: CASSWGQGAEAFF. The CDR3 coding sequence is TGTGCCAGCAGCTGGGGACAAGGAGCTGAAGCTTTCTTT.

This clonotype has only a few counts. The V gene is TRBV7-2, the J gene TRBJ2-2; 11 positions match TRBD2. The V segment lost 5 bases and the J segment 4 bases; nucleotides outside the gene matches: 12. This CDR3 has 18 residues. CDR1 SGHTA and CDR2 FQGNSA come from the germline V gene. In DNA, the CDR3 is TGTGCCAGCAGCCCTAGATTAGCGGGAGGGCCGAGCACCGGGGAGCTGTTTTTT. This encodes CASSPRLAGGPSTGELFF.

This sequence joins TRBV7-3 and TRBJ2-2; 7 bases line up with TRBD2. V trimming: 5 bases; J trimming: 3 bases; junction bases outside the gene matches: 3. CDR3 length equals 14 residues. Germline V gives CDR1 SGHTA, CDR2 FQGTGA. The CDR3 DNA follows: TGTGCCAGCAGCGGGAGGGCCCACACCGGGGAGCTGTTTTTT. Its protein is CASSGRAHTGELFF.

This clonotype showed up many times. The chain couples TRBV12-3 or TRBV12-4 to TRBJ2-3; 7 bases agree with TRBD2. CDR3 size: 15 residues. Germline trimming cut 6 bases from V and 2 bases from J; bases unmatched to any gene: 8. For the CDR3, the DNA is TGTGCCAGCAGAGCGGGACTCTCGTCCACAGATACGCAGTATTTT. The encoded protein is CASRAGLSSTDTQYF.

The sample holds a few counts of this clonotype. V gene TRBV7-9 combines with J gene TRBJ2-7; maybe TRBD1 (6 bases). Trimming pared 1 base from V and 2 bases from J, leaving 15 bases between. Germline values: CDR1 SEHNR, CDR2 FQNEAQ (reference sequence). The CDR3 totals 16 residues. The CDR3 sequence: CASSLVGAGSPYEQYF. The CDR3 nucleotides read TGTGCCAGCAGCTTAGTGGGGGCGGGCTCCCCCTACGAGCAGTACTTC.

This clonotype was recorded many times. V usage is TRBV30 and J usage is TRBJ1-1; D call uncertain. Germline loops: CDR1 GTSNPN, CDR2 SVGIG (reference sequence). V shed 0 bases and J shed 4 bases, with 9 bases lying between them. CDR3 size: 13 residues. CDR3 nucleotide sequence: TGTGCCTGGAGTGTAGGATGGGGCACTGAAGCTTTCTTT. Its protein product is CAWSVGWGTEAFF.

This clonotype was seen a few times. The chain joins TRBV6-9 to TRBJ2-6; no clear D. Trimming shortened V by 3 bases and J by 0 bases, and 12 bases separated the two germline ends. The CDR3 length is 17 residues. Germline CDR1 and CDR2: MNHGY and SVAAGI. The CDR3 sequence is CASSYLTVSSGANVLTF. CDR3 in DNA: TGTGCCAGCAGTTACCTCACAGTGTCCTCTGGGGCCAACGTCCTGACTTTC.

This clonotype came up many times. V and J are TRBV27 and TRBJ2-5; D call uncertain. Trimming shortened V by 0 bases and J by 2 bases, and 7 bases separated the two germline ends. Looked up from germline, CDR1 is MNHEY and CDR2 is SMNVEV (reference sequence). This CDR3 has 14 residues. CDR3 DNA: TGTGCCAGCAGTTTATCGCAAAATCAAGAGACCCAGTACTTC. Residues: CASSLSQNQETQYF.

At least ten counts were recorded for this clonotype. This sequence may be a read error, since a much larger clone differs from it by one base. This chain connects TRBV28 to TRBJ2-3, with TRBD2 matching 9 bases. Germline V gene sequence: CDR1 MDHEN, CDR2 SYDVKM. The CDR3 has 14 residues. The J segment lost 5 bases and the V segment lost 7 bases, leaving 7 bases of the junction unmatched. The CDR3 nucleotides are TGTGCCAGCACCAGGCTAGCGGGAAGAGATACGCAGTATTTT. This codes for CASTRLAGRDTQYF. Together with reference TRBV28 and TRBJ2-3, the CDR3 gives the full variable domain: DVKVTQSSRYLVKRTGEKVFLECVQDMDHENMFWYRQDPGLGLRLIYFSYDVKMKEKGDIPEGYSVSREKKERFSLILESASTNQTSMYLCASTRLAGRDTQYFGPGTRLTVL.

The V and J genes are TRBV9 and TRBJ2-3; 9 bases match TRBD1. This CDR3 region has 14 residues. Trimming cost V 3 bases and J 4 bases; bases outside gene matches: 3. Germline V lookup: CDR1 SGDLS, CDR2 YYNGEE. The DNA of the CDR3 is TGTGCCAGCAGCGACCGACAGGGGGCAGATACGCAGTATTTT. This gives the protein CASSDRQGADTQYF.

The chain uses TRBV7-6 and TRBJ2-3, with TRBD2 matching over 12 bases. CDR3 length: 18 residues. Germline trimming cut 1 base from V and 6 bases from J; bases unmatched to any gene: 11. Germline loops: CDR1 SGHVS, CDR2 FNYEAQ. Written as DNA, the CDR3 is TGTGCCAGCAGCTTAGATCCTAGCGGGAGGGCCTTGTCGGATACGCAGTATTTT. It encodes CASSLDPSGRALSDTQYF.

This clonotype was detected ten times or more. The V and J genes are TRBV30 and TRBJ2-7, with a tentative D call TRBD1 (6 bases). Trimming took off 2 bases at V and 4 bases at J, with 9 bases between the two ends. This CDR3 spans 12 amino acids. Germline V lookup: CDR1 GTSNPN, CDR2 SVGIG (reference sequence). CDR3 bases: TGTGCCTGGAGTACAGGGAAATACGAGCAGTACTTC. This gives the protein CAWSTGKYEQYF.

The chain combines TRBV30 with TRBJ2-4; weak D call: TRBD2 (6 bases). V was cut by 2 bases and J by 1 base, with 24 bases left in between. Germline values: CDR1 GTSNPN, CDR2 SVGIG (reference sequence). The CDR3 consists of 19 residues. The CDR3: CAWSWRGPVGRVAKNIQYF. As DNA, the CDR3 is TGTGCCTGGAGTTGGAGGGGTCCCGTCGGCAGGGTTGCCAAAAACATTCAGTACTTC.